The clone carrying this TCR beta chain was found many times. Its antigen is not known. This sample is drawn from a study of identical twins. Template switching supplied a universal primer site; unique molecular identifiers were carried on the cDNA. TCRdb ran MiXCR on the 5' RACE reads and lists one entry per CDR3 protein. The sample holds a few hundred thousand distinct CDR3 sequences; about 18% are singletons and the top ten take approximately 12%. The CDR3 sequence is 14 residues long. The V end was cut by 3 bases, the J end by 1 base, with 7 bases between. Germline V gives CDR1 SQVTM, CDR2 ANQGSEA. General study findings and limits: Zero-insertion analyses might be partly confounded by invariant T cells like MAIT and iNKT. Out-of-frame beta sequences exhibited a weaker degree of excess twin sharing. Twin-shared out-of-frame alpha sequences showed excess low generation probability.

Material for sequencing was naive T cells sorted from blood. V usage is TRBV29-1 and J usage is TRBJ2-6; D tentatively reads TRBD1 or TRBD2 (5 bases each). This TCR was recovered from a man aged 45-65 years in good health. CDR3 amino acids: CSVERGSGANVLTF. The CDR3 nucleotides are TGCAGCGTTGAGAGGGGTTCTGGGGCCAACGTCCTGACTTTC.